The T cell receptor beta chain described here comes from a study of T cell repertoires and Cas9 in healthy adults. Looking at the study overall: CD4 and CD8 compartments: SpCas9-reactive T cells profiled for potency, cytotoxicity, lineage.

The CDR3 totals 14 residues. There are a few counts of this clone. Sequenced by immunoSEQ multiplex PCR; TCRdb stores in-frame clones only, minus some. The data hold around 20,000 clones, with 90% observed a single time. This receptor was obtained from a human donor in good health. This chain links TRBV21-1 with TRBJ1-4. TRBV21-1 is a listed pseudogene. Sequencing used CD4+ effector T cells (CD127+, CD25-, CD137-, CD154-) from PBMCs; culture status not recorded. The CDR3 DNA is TGTGCCAGCAGGGAGGGGGCAACTAATGAAAAACTGTTTTTT. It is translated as CASREGATNEKLFF.